One sample yielded the 5 T cell receptor beta chains listed below, sequenced in a study of T cells in Graves' hyperthyroidism and ophthalmopathy. TCR beta CDR3 region amplification was performed from RNA transcripts. Initially, a first-round RT-PCR of the TCR CDR3 employed the HTBI primer set. TCRdb itself ran the multiplex PCR reads through MiXCR, one entry per CDR3 protein. The table lists around 300,000 distinct CDR3 sequences, 10% to 15% of them singletons. The source material was blood. All receptors come from a woman under 40 with Graves' hyperthyroidism that later progressed to Graves' ophthalmopathy.

This chain uses TRBV6-2 or TRBV6-3 with TRBJ2-3, with 14 positions matching TRBD2. CDR1 is MNHEY, CDR2 SVGEGT, per germline. The CDR3 is made up of 16 amino acids. V dropped 6 bases and J dropped 3; count of bases not matched to a gene: 5. CDR3 bases: TGTGCCAGCAGACGACTAGCGGGAGGGTGGACAGATACGCAGTATTTT. It codes for CASRRLAGGWTDTQYF.

The chain has TRBV14 and TRBJ2-1; D might be TRBD2 (5 bases). V was shortened by 3 bases and J by 14 bases, with 14 bases between the two germline ends. Germline V gene data show CDR1 as SGHDN and CDR2 as FVKESK. The CDR3 is made up of 12 amino acids. As DNA, the CDR3 is TGTGCCAGCAGCCATACAGCGGCCGTTGAGTTCTTC. Translating it yields CASSHTAAVEFF.

The rearrangement links TRBV7-9 to TRBJ1-5, with D unresolved. This CDR3 has 14 amino acids. Between the trimmed V and J ends, which lost 6 bases and 4 bases, there was a span of 13 bases. CDR1 and CDR2 from the germline V gene are SEHNR and FQNEAQ (reference sequence). CDR3 amino acids: CASSQGSENQPQHF. The CDR3 bases are TGTGCCAGCAGTCAAGGGTCGGAAAATCAGCCCCAGCATTTT.

This clonotype occurred many times. V and J are TRBV12-3 or TRBV12-4 and TRBJ1-1; D is perhaps TRBD1 (5 bases). V lost 3 bases and J lost 4, with 12 bases in between. The length of the CDR3 is 14 residues. CDR3 in amino acids: CASSFYQGTTEAFF. Written as DNA, the CDR3 is TGTGCCAGCAGTTTCTACCAGGGTACCACTGAAGCTTTCTTT.

This clonotype was found a few times. The chain has TRBV9 and TRBJ1-3; D gene unclear. V was cut by 0 bases and J by 0 bases, with 13 bases left in between. Germline assignment: CDR1 SGDLS and CDR2 YYNGEE. This CDR3 is built from 17 residues. The CDR3 region has the DNA TGTGCCAGCAGCGTAGGTGGGTCGGGCAACTCTGGAAACACCATATATTTT. Amino acid sequence: CASSVGGSGNSGNTIYF.